The 32 T cell receptor beta chains below all came from one sample that was sequenced in a study of shared clonotypes between healthy human individuals. Clones were sequenced by immunoSEQ multiplex PCR, and TCRdb holds only the in-frame ones, with some missing. Of 2 million to 2.5 million clones in the sample, 93% were seen once. Sequences were obtained from naive CD4+ T cells from PBMCs. As to subset: CD45RA+ positively selected. Receptors originate from a man aged 18 to 29 in good health. Some clones in this sample may be carry-over from other donors' samples.

The chain has TRBV5-6 and TRBJ2-5; the match to TRBD2 covers 7 bases. Looked up from germline, CDR1 is SGHDT and CDR2 is YYEEEE. V lost 4 bases to trimming and J lost 5 bases; unmatched junction nucleotides: 14. The CDR3 length is 16 residues. The CDR3 DNA sequence: TGTGCCAGCAGCCCCCGGGGTAGCGGGTTGGTGGAGACCCAGTACTTC. As protein: CASSPRGSGLVETQYF.

This clone was detected only once. The V gene is TRBV5-6, the J gene TRBJ2-5; D gene uncertain. CDR3 length: 15 residues. With 0 bases removed from V and 3 bases from J, the gap between germline ends came to 12 bases. Germline V gene sequence: CDR1 SGHDT, CDR2 YYEEEE. CDR3 in amino acids: CASSLAGLLKETQYF. CDR3 DNA: TGTGCCAGCAGCTTGGCTGGGCTATTAAAAGAGACCCAGTACTTC.

Comments on this clone: This sample also contains other DNA sequences that code for the same CDR3. This chain uses TRBV29-1 with TRBJ2-5; a weak D match, TRBD2 (5 bases). Germline lookup yields CDR1 SQVTM and CDR2 ANQGSEA. CDR3 length: 10 residues. V dropped 7 bases and J dropped 4 bases, with 7 bases sitting between them. The CDR3 here is CSGGGETQYF. In nucleotides, the CDR3 is TGCAGCGGCGGAGGAGAGACCCAGTACTTC.

This clone was found once. The genes are TRBV6-5 and TRBJ1-2; the match to TRBD1 covers 7 bases. This CDR3 has 14 residues. Germline V gene data show CDR1 as MNHEY and CDR2 as SVGAGI. Trimming at V came to 7 bases and at J to 6 bases, leaving 11 bases not matched to a gene. The CDR3 reads CASKIRGRWDGYTF. DNA for the CDR3: TGTGCCAGCAAAATCAGGGGGAGGTGGGATGGCTACACCTTC.

With regard to this clone: Other nucleotide sequences in the sample specify the same CDR3. The rearrangement joins TRBV9 to TRBJ2-1; possibly TRBD1 for D (6 bases). Looked up from germline, CDR1 is SGDLS and CDR2 is YYNGEE. The length of the CDR3 is 15 residues. The V end was cut by 2 bases, the J end by 4 bases, with 13 bases between. The CDR3 region has the DNA TGTGCCAGCAGCGTGGACAGCGGATCGTACAATGAGCAGTTCTTC. Amino acids: CASSVDSGSYNEQFF. The variable domain in full, completed from reference TRBV9 and TRBJ2-1, reads DSGVTQTPKHLITATGQRVTLRCSPRSGDLSVYWYQQSLDQGLQFLIQYYNGEERAKGNILERFSAQQFPDLHSELNLSSLELGDSALYFCASSVDSGSYNEQFFGPGTRLTVL.

V is TRBV9 and J is TRBJ2-3; D is perhaps TRBD2 (6 bases). Trimming removed 0 bases at V and 6 bases at J, with 8 bases between. The germline V gene encodes CDR1 SGDLS and CDR2 YYNGEE. The CDR3 length is 13 residues. The CDR3 sequence is CASSVDRGDTQYF. CDR3 in DNA: TGTGCCAGCAGCGTAGATCGGGGGGATACGCAGTATTTT. The whole variable domain, filled in from reference TRBV9 and TRBJ2-3, reads DSGVTQTPKHLITATGQRVTLRCSPRSGDLSVYWYQQSLDQGLQFLIQYYNGEERAKGNILERFSAQQFPDLHSELNLSSLELGDSALYFCASSVDRGDTQYFGPGTRLTVL.

This chain connects TRBV7-8 to TRBJ1-1; no clear D. The CDR3 spans 14 residues. V was cut by 4 bases and J by 3 bases, with 12 bases left in between. Germline V CDR1 and CDR2: SGHVS, FQNEAQ. The CDR3 coding sequence is TGTGCCAGCAGCTCGGACCTCCGGTACACTGAAGCTTTCTTT. Translating it yields CASSSDLRYTEAFF.

This chain uses TRBV30 with TRBJ2-5; D is unresolved. Looked up from germline, CDR1 is GTSNPN and CDR2 is SVGIG (reference sequence). This CDR3 comprises 14 residues. V was trimmed by 0 bases and J by 0 bases, leaving 8 bases between them. The CDR3 protein is CAWSVSVHQETQYF. The CDR3 DNA follows: TGTGCCTGGAGTGTCTCCGTACACCAAGAGACCCAGTACTTC.

The chain is built from TRBV6-1 and TRBJ2-7, with TRBD1 identical over 7 bases. Trimming at V came to 4 bases and at J to 2 bases, leaving 2 bases not matched to a gene. CDR1 and CDR2 from the germline V gene are MNHNS and SASEGT. CDR3 length: 13 residues. The chain's CDR3 is CASSVGTAYEQYF. CDR3 nucleotide sequence: TGTGCCAGCAGTGTCGGGACAGCCTACGAGCAGTACTTC.

This CDR3 reads CASSPGNRYEQFF. The DNA for the CDR3 is TGTGCCAGCAGCCCCGGAAACCGATATGAGCAGTTCTTC. This chain links TRBV5-6 with TRBJ2-1; no clear D. This CDR3 has 13 residues. V dropped 4 bases and J dropped 8 bases, with 13 bases sitting between them. Germline assignment: CDR1 SGHDT and CDR2 YYEEEE.

This chain joins TRBV28 and TRBJ1-5; TRBD1 aligns across 8 bases. The V and J ends lost 5 bases and 6 bases, in that order; junction bases with no gene match: 3. Germline assignment: CDR1 MDHEN and CDR2 SYDVKM. The CDR3 runs to 13 residues. The CDR3 bases are TGTGCCAGCAGTCCCAGGGGGCTTCAGCCCCAGCATTTT. It is translated as CASSPRGLQPQHF.

The rearrangement joins TRBV6-5 to TRBJ2-1; D may be TRBD1 (6 bases). Germline CDR1 is MNHEY and CDR2 is SVGAGI. There are 13 residues in the CDR3. Trimming left V 7 bases short and J 4 bases short, with 11 bases between. The CDR3 spells CASKVDSYNEQFF. The CDR3 coding sequence is TGTGCCAGCAAAGTGGACAGTTACAATGAGCAGTTCTTC.

This sequence joins TRBV10-3 and TRBJ2-7, with 9 bases lining up with TRBD1. Germline CDR1 and CDR2: ENHRY and SYGVKD. V shed 0 bases, J shed 5 bases, and the junction held 14 bases outside the gene matches. There are 18 residues in the CDR3. CDR3: CAISESNGMGQGLDEQYF. Here the CDR3 DNA reads TGTGCCATCAGTGAGTCGAATGGGATGGGACAGGGCCTGGACGAGCAGTACTTC.

Only one count was recorded for this clone. The chain employs TRBV6-1 and TRBJ1-4; D gene ambiguous. CDR3 length: 15 residues. V was cut by 5 bases and J by 0 bases, with 10 bases left in between. Germline lookup yields CDR1 MNHNS and CDR2 SASEGT. Here the CDR3 reads CASSKDFATNEKLFF. The CDR3 region has the DNA TGTGCCAGCAGTAAGGACTTTGCAACTAATGAAAAACTGTTTTTT.

The rearrangement joins TRBV5-4 to TRBJ2-7, with 8 nucleotides matching TRBD1. From germline, CDR1 is SGHNT and CDR2 YYREEE (reference sequence). CDR3 length equals 15 residues. V shed 0 bases, J shed 4 bases, and the junction held 6 bases outside the gene matches. The CDR3 bases are TGTGCCAGCAGCTTGGTGGCAGGGGGCGAGTACGAGCAGTACTTC. It translates to CASSLVAGGEYEQYF.

This clone has only one observation. The CDR3 DNA is TGTGCCAGCAGCTTAGCCCTTGGGGGGAACGGGGAGCTGTTTTTT. Protein sequence: CASSLALGGNGELFF. V usage is TRBV7-3 and J usage is TRBJ2-2, with D possibly matching TRBD2 (6 bases). V was pared by 2 bases and J by 7 bases, with 14 bases between. The CDR3 contains 15 residues. Germline CDR1 and CDR2: SGHTA and FQGTGA.

This rearrangement joins TRBV27 to TRBJ2-7; D is perhaps TRBD2 (6 bases). Germline CDR1 MNHEY, CDR2 SMNVEV (reference sequence). The CDR3 runs 14 residues. The V end lost 1 base, the J end lost 5 bases, and 12 bases lay between the germline ends. DNA for the CDR3: TGTGCCAGCAGTTTATTACGGGGGAACCACGAGCAGTACTTC. This gives the protein CASSLLRGNHEQYF.

V is TRBV12-5 and J is TRBJ2-3, with 9 bases aligning to TRBD1. Germline trimming cut 7 bases from V and 5 bases from J; bases unmatched to any gene: 4. CDR1 and CDR2 from the germline V gene are LGHNT and FRNRAP. The CDR3 contains 13 residues. The CDR3 DNA reads as TGTGCTAGTGCCCGGGACAGGGAAGATACGCAGTATTTT. Amino acid sequence: CASARDREDTQYF.

This chain links TRBV15 with TRBJ1-5; D gene unclear. V was trimmed by 3 bases and J by 0 bases, leaving 15 bases between them. The CDR3 consists of 17 residues. Germline CDR1 reads LNHNV; CDR2 reads YYDKDF (reference sequence). The CDR3 here is CATSSSRNTVSNQPQHF. The CDR3 DNA is TGTGCCACCAGCAGCTCCAGAAACACGGTTAGCAATCAGCCCCAGCATTTT.

V usage is TRBV7-6 and J usage is TRBJ1-4; no firm D call. CDR1 is SGHVS, CDR2 FNYEAQ, per germline. The CDR3 length is 14 residues. The V and J ends lost 3 bases and 7 bases respectively, with 12 bases between them. The CDR3 sequence is CASSLASGGEKLFF. As DNA, the CDR3 is TGTGCCAGCAGCTTGGCCAGTGGAGGTGAAAAACTGTTTTTT.

The chain has TRBV6-1 and TRBJ2-7; 7 bases agree with TRBD1. Germline V CDR1 and CDR2: MNHNS, SASEGT. Trimming cost V 6 bases and J 4 bases; bases outside gene matches: 12. This CDR3 is built from 15 residues. The CDR3 sequence is CASSRARGQRYEQYF. CDR3 DNA: TGTGCCAGCAGCCGCGCTAGGGGGCAACGGTACGAGCAGTACTTC.

This chain joins TRBV19 and TRBJ2-1; D is unclear. CDR3 size: 13 residues. CDR1 and CDR2 (germline): LNHDA, SQIVND (reference sequence). V was shortened by 4 bases and J by 0 bases, with 4 bases between the two germline ends. The CDR3 coding sequence is TGTGCCAGTAGTACTAGCTCCTACAATGAGCAGTTCTTC. Its protein is CASSTSSYNEQFF.

The genes are TRBV28 and TRBJ2-1; TRBD1 matches at 7 bases. There are 12 residues in the CDR3. V lost 6 bases and J lost 9; bases outside the gene matches: 5. Per germline, CDR1 MDHEN and CDR2 SYDVKM. CDR3 in amino acids: CASSRPGGEQFF. The CDR3 nucleotides read TGTGCCAGCAGCCGACCAGGGGGTGAGCAGTTCTTC. The variable domain in full, completed from reference TRBV28 and TRBJ2-1, reads DVKVTQSSRYLVKRTGEKVFLECVQDMDHENMFWYRQDPGLGLRLIYFSYDVKMKEKGDIPEGYSVSREKKERFSLILESASTNQTSMYLCASSRPGGEQFFGPGTRLTVL.

The chain employs TRBV4-3 and TRBJ1-5; D gene unclear. V lost 0 bases and J lost 9, with 9 bases in between. The CDR3 runs to 13 residues. From germline, CDR1 is LGHNA and CDR2 YSLEER. The CDR3: CASSQETRGPQHF. The DNA for the CDR3 is TGCGCCAGCAGCCAAGAGACCCGGGGGCCCCAGCATTTT.

This chain joins TRBV5-1 and TRBJ2-1, with unresolved D. V lost 3 bases and J 8 bases, leaving 15 bases between the germline ends. Germline V gene lookup returns CDR1 SGHRS and CDR2 YFSETQ. The CDR3 is 14 amino acids. CDR3 bases: TGCGCCAGCAGCTCCCCGGCTTCTCCCTATGAGCAGTTCTTC. Translated: CASSSPASPYEQFF.

This sequence joins TRBV4-3 and TRBJ2-7; 7 positions match TRBD1. This CDR3 has 19 residues. Germline lookup yields CDR1 LGHNA and CDR2 YSLEER. V shed 0 bases and J 2 bases; nucleotides not matched to a gene: 16. The CDR3 coding sequence is TGCGCCAGCAGCCAAGAAGTAAGCTTCGGACAGGCTTTAACCTACGAGCAGTACTTC. Its translation: CASSQEVSFGQALTYEQYF.

This clone appeared once. This chain joins TRBV7-2 and TRBJ1-3; no clear D. The CDR3 sequence is 16 residues long. The V gene's germline CDR1 is SGHTA and CDR2 FQGNSA. Trimming took 5 bases from V and 8 from J, leaving 22 bases between them. The CDR3 reads CASSERRHTVRDTIYF. In DNA, the CDR3 is TGTGCCAGCAGCGAAAGACGACACACAGTCCGAGACACCATATATTTT.

In this sample, this clone turned up once. This sequence may be a read error, since a much larger clone differs from it by one base. The rearrangement uses TRBV6-5 and TRBJ1-5; D unresolved. Trimming removed 5 bases at V and 4 bases at J, with 3 bases between. Germline-derived CDR1 and CDR2 are MNHEY and SVGAGI. The CDR3 contains 11 residues. The DNA for the CDR3 is TGTGCCAGCAGTGGTAATCAGCCCCAGCATTTT. Translated: CASSGNQPQHF.

This chain joins TRBV15 and TRBJ2-7; the D gene could be TRBD1 or TRBD2 (7 bases each). The V end lost 8 bases, the J end lost 3 bases, and 17 bases lay between the germline ends. This CDR3 is 14 amino acids long. Germline V lookup: CDR1 LNHNV, CDR2 YYDKDF (reference sequence). CDR3 amino acids: CATAGGRENYEQYF. In DNA, the CDR3 is TGTGCCACCGCAGGGGGGCGGGAGAACTACGAGCAGTACTTC.

V usage is TRBV19 and J usage is TRBJ1-2; 7 positions match TRBD1. The CDR3 has 13 residues. CDR1 and CDR2 from the germline V gene are LNHDA and SQIVND (reference sequence). V shed 8 bases, J shed 5 bases, and the junction held 8 bases outside the gene matches. CDR3 residues: CASGDRAGYGYTF. As DNA, the CDR3 is TGTGCCAGTGGTGACAGGGCCGGGTATGGCTACACCTTC.

Concerning this clone: Other DNA sequences in this sample translate to the same CDR3. This rearrangement joins TRBV5-4 to TRBJ1-4; a weak D match, TRBD1 (6 bases). The germline gives CDR1 SGHNT, CDR2 YYREEE (reference sequence). The V end was cut by 3 bases, the J end by 0 bases, with 9 bases between. The CDR3 spans 15 residues. The CDR3 DNA sequence: TGTGCCAGCAGCTCGAAGGGGGCAACTAATGAAAAACTGTTTTTT. It translates to CASSSKGATNEKLFF.

The V call is TRBV10-3, the J call TRBJ2-3, with TRBD2 matching over 12 bases. The trim removed 3 bases at V and 2 bases at J, leaving 9 bases unmatched. This CDR3 has 18 amino acids. CDR1 is ENHRY, CDR2 SYGVKD, per germline. The CDR3 region has the DNA TGTGCCATCAGTGATCAGCTAGCGGGAGGGCCCTTCACAGATACGCAGTATTTT. Translation: CAISDQLAGGPFTDTQYF.